This T cell receptor (beta chain) was identified in a study of CD8 T cells in Susac syndrome. The CD8+ and CD4+ T cells were negatively isolated, with the TEMRA cells enriched by FACS. After extraction with the RNeasy kit, about 0.45 to 1 ug of the RNA was reverse transcribed using random hexamers. The authors amplified TCR beta CDR3 across 54 Vbeta and 13 Jbeta using immunoSEQ multiplex PCR. TCRdb passed the immunoSEQ multiplex PCR reads through MiXCR, listing each CDR3 protein once. The table includes about 300,000 distinct CDR3 sequences, under 95% detected once. V lost 6 bases and J 3 bases, leaving 11 bases between the germline ends. The V gene's germline CDR1 is SGHTA and CDR2 FQGNSA. The CDR3 loop spans 14 amino acids.

Sequencing was done on a sample of CD4+ T cells from PBMCs. The clonotype was recovered from a human donor with multiple sclerosis. This chain uses TRBV7-2 with TRBJ2-2; D gene unclear. The CDR3 nucleotides are TGTGCCAGCAGTTCGATTTTCGACACCGGGGAGCTGTTTTTT. As protein: CASSSIFDTGELFF.